This T cell receptor (beta chain) is from a study of cytomegalovirus exposure and HLA in healthy donors. PCR employed 60 Vbeta and 13 Jbeta primers. Here immunoSEQ multiplex PCR was the method, and the copy in TCRdb shows in-frame clones only, minus some. Of 150,000 to 200,000 clones listed, under 85% are singletons. The CDR3 is made up of 18 amino acids. J lost 0 bases, V lost 2 bases, and 7 bases had no gene match. Germline CDR1 and CDR2: WSHSY and SAAADI. The receptor comes from a human donor in good health. Sequencing used PBMCs. The chain carries TRBV10-2 and TRBJ1-2; TRBD1 aligns across 12 bases. This CDR3 reads CASSELWGQGAPNYGYTF. DNA of the CDR3: TGCGCCAGCAGTGAGCTGTGGGGACAGGGGGCCCCTAACTATGGCTACACCTTC.